Below, 21 T cell receptor beta chains from the same sample are listed, as sequenced in a study of T cell responses to AZD1222 COVID-19 vaccine. Generated by immunoSEQ multiplex PCR, the TCRdb table keeps only in-frame clones and is missing some. Of tens of thousands of clones listed, 80% to 90% are singletons. Sequenced here: peripheral blood, sampled on day 0 of AZD1222 vaccination. These receptors were collected from an adult in good health.

CDR3 amino acids: CASSDYPGTADTDTQYF. The DNA of the CDR3 is TGCGCCAGCAGTGACTACCCCGGGACAGCGGACACAGATACGCAGTATTTT. The rearrangement links TRBV10-1 to TRBJ2-3, with TRBD1 identical over 7 bases. The CDR3 has 17 residues. Germline-derived CDR1 and CDR2 are WNHNN and SYGVQD (reference sequence). J lost 2 bases, V lost 3 bases, and 11 bases had no gene match.

The rearrangement links TRBV3-1 (or the pseudogene TRBV3-2) to TRBJ2-1; 13 bases are a match to TRBD2. The junction had 12 bases not matched to a gene; V was cut back by 7 bases and J by 0 bases. Germline CDR1 and CDR2: LGHDT and YNNKEL (reference sequence). CDR3 length: 19 residues. The DNA for the CDR3 is TGTGCCAGCACTCAAACCGGGACTAGCGGGACCTACTCCTACAATGAGCAGTTCTTC. Its protein product is CASTQTGTSGTYSYNEQFF.

This chain joins TRBV2 and TRBJ1-5; 7 bases match TRBD1. The V segment lost 8 bases and the J segment 2 bases; nucleotides outside the gene matches: 6. Germline CDR1 reads SNHLY; CDR2 reads FYNNEI. This CDR3 has 14 residues. The CDR3 DNA reads as TGTGCCAGCCGAACAGGGGTCGGCAATCAGCCCCAGCATTTT. This codes for CASRTGVGNQPQHF. The whole variable domain, remainder taken from reference TRBV2 and TRBJ1-5, is EPEVTQTPSHQVTQMGQEVILRCVPISNHLYFYWYRQILGQKVEFLVSFYNNEISEKSEIFDDQFSVERPDGSNFTLKIRSTKLEDSAMYFCASRTGVGNQPQHFGDGTRLSIL.

V is TRBV5-1 and J is TRBJ1-5; D is ambiguous. The CDR3 is made up of 14 amino acids. V shed 5 bases and J shed 8 bases, with 17 bases lying between them. Germline V gene sequence: CDR1 SGHRS, CDR2 YFSETQ. Here the CDR3 DNA reads TGCGCCAGCAGTCCGACGGCCGCTGAGGAGCCCCAGCATTTT. Protein product: CASSPTAAEEPQHF.

The J gene is TRBJ1-2, the V gene TRBV28, with D perhaps TRBD1 (5 bases). The CDR3 is 15 residues long. Germline-derived CDR1 and CDR2 are MDHEN and SYDVKM. Trimming stripped 8 bases from V and 6 bases from J, with 22 bases between. CDR3 in amino acids: CASHGYWGKINGYTF. The CDR3 DNA sequence: TGTGCCAGCCACGGGTATTGGGGGAAAATCAATGGCTACACCTTC.

This clone was seen only a few times. The chain recombines TRBV12-3 or TRBV12-4 with TRBJ1-2; D remains unclear. V lost 4 bases and J lost 10, with 16 bases in between. The CDR3 runs 13 residues. CDR3 in DNA: TGTGCCAGCAGTTCCGACGGACTGAAGCCCTACACCTTC. It yields the protein CASSSDGLKPYTF.

The chain has TRBV19 and TRBJ2-3; weak D call: TRBD2 (5 bases). The CDR3 totals 13 residues. Germline CDR1 reads LNHDA; CDR2 reads SQIVND (reference sequence). V lost 4 bases, J lost 4 bases, and 9 bases lay in between. DNA for the CDR3: TGTGCCAGTAGTACTCTAGCAGCAGATACGCAGTATTTT. Translated, it gives CASSTLAADTQYF.

The rearrangement joins TRBV6-5 to TRBJ2-1; D is unclear. The CDR3 runs 14 residues. The germline V gene has CDR1 MNHEY and CDR2 SVGAGI. The V and J ends lost 4 bases and 0 bases respectively, with 7 bases between them. The CDR3 sequence is CASSSRGSYNEQFF. The CDR3 DNA reads as TGTGCCAGCAGTTCCCGAGGCTCCTACAATGAGCAGTTCTTC.

In regard to this clone: The junction differs from germline at one of its ends, possibly a read error. V usage is TRBV24-1 and J usage is TRBJ1-2; TRBD1 agrees at 7 bases. Germline V lookup: CDR1 KGHDR, CDR2 SFDVKD. This CDR3 is 14 amino acids long. The CDR3 protein is CVTSEGQQLGGYTF. Written as DNA, the CDR3 is TGTGTCACCAGTGAGGGACAGCAACTGGGGGGCTACACCTTC.

This clone occurred once. This chain joins TRBV18 and TRBJ2-7; 8 nucleotides agree with TRBD1. The germline CDR1 and CDR2 sequences are KGHSH and LQKENI. The V segment lost 4 bases and the J segment 0 bases; nucleotides outside the gene matches: 5. This CDR3 has 15 residues. CDR3 nucleotides: TGTGCCAGCTCACGTGGACAGGGCAGCTCCTACGAGCAGTACTTC. This gives the protein CASSRGQGSSYEQYF.

This clone was observed a few times. The chain couples TRBV28 to TRBJ2-2; D call uncertain. The CDR3 runs 11 residues. Germline CDR1 reads MDHEN; CDR2 reads SYDVKM. Trimming took 4 bases from V and 6 from J, leaving 3 bases between them. The CDR3 here is CASSSAGELFF. As DNA, the CDR3 is TGTGCCAGCAGTTCGGCCGGGGAGCTGTTTTTT. Supplemented by reference TRBV28 and TRBJ2-2, the full variable domain reads DVKVTQSSRYLVKRTGEKVFLECVQDMDHENMFWYRQDPGLGLRLIYFSYDVKMKEKGDIPEGYSVSREKKERFSLILESASTNQTSMYLCASSSAGELFFGEGSRLTVL.

The table lists this clone with a few counts. This chain connects TRBV19 to TRBJ1-5; D remains ambiguous. Between the trimmed V and J ends, which lost 2 bases and 5 bases, there was a span of 10 bases. Germline V gene data show CDR1 as LNHDA and CDR2 as SQIVND (reference sequence). The CDR3 has 14 residues. In DNA, the CDR3 is TGTGCCAGTAGTATAATCGGAAGGGATCAGCCCCAGCATTTT. This translates into CASSIIGRDQPQHF.

The chain joins TRBV9 to TRBJ2-5; a possible D gene is TRBD2 (7 bases). CDR1 is SGDLS, CDR2 YYNGEE, per germline. This CDR3 comprises 16 residues. Trimming left V 0 bases short and J 5 bases short, with 17 bases between. The CDR3 region is CASSVAPGGPRETQYF. In DNA, the CDR3 is TGTGCCAGCAGCGTAGCCCCCGGGGGGCCGCGGGAGACCCAGTACTTC.

This clone has just one count. The rearrangement joins TRBV7-3 to TRBJ2-2, with D possibly matching TRBD2 (5 bases). The germline gives CDR1 SGHTA, CDR2 FQGTGA. V lost 8 bases to trimming and J lost 0 bases, with 10 bases between them. The CDR3 sequence is 14 residues long. The CDR3 region has the DNA TGTGCCAGCGAGGGCGGCACGAACACCGGGGAGCTGTTTTTT. Protein sequence: CASEGGTNTGELFF.

This clone was seen a handful of times. The chain employs TRBV29-1 and TRBJ1-2; D unclear. The CDR3 loop spans 14 amino acids. With 3 bases removed from V and 1 base from J, the gap between germline ends came to 12 bases. The germline V gene has CDR1 SQVTM and CDR2 ANQGSEA. The DNA for the CDR3 is TGCAGCGTTGAGTCCGGACTGGATAACTATGGCTACACCTTC. Its translation is CSVESGLDNYGYTF. The full variable domain, its missing parts supplied by reference TRBV29-1 and TRBJ1-2, is SAVISQKPSRDICQRGTSLTIQCQVDSQVTMMFWYRQQPGQSLTLIATANQGSEATYESGFVIDKFPISRPNLTFSTLTVSNMSPEDSSIYLCSVESGLDNYGYTFGSGTRLTVV.

The rearrangement uses TRBV7-8 and TRBJ1-3; no clear D gene. V was trimmed by 5 bases and J by 2 bases, leaving 13 bases between them. The germline CDR1 and CDR2 sequences are SGHVS and FQNEAQ. The CDR3 loop spans 15 amino acids. CDR3 sequence reads: CASSRTESTGNTIYF. In DNA form, the CDR3 reads TGTGCCAGCAGCCGGACCGAAAGTACTGGAAACACCATATATTTT.

The V and J genes are TRBV9 and TRBJ1-1; D is possibly TRBD1 (5 bases). Germline V CDR1 and CDR2: SGDLS, YYNGEE. There are 14 residues in the CDR3. V lost 3 bases to trimming and J lost 2 bases, with 11 bases between them. This chain's CDR3 is CASSGHGTNTEAFF. As DNA, the CDR3 is TGTGCCAGCAGCGGACACGGGACTAACACTGAAGCTTTCTTT.

This chain links TRBV7-9 with TRBJ2-3; 9 bases are a match to TRBD1. Germline lookup yields CDR1 SEHNR and CDR2 FQNEAQ (reference sequence). After removal of 4 bases from V and 4 bases from J, the junction contained 6 bases not matched to a gene. This CDR3 is 15 amino acids long. CDR3 DNA: TGTGCCAGCAGCTCTGGGACAGGGTCGGCAGATACGCAGTATTTT. It yields the protein CASSSGTGSADTQYF.

The rearrangement joins TRBV7-3 to TRBJ1-1; D possibly corresponds to TRBD1 (5 bases). V dropped 1 base and J dropped 1 base, with 10 bases sitting between them. The CDR3 runs to 15 residues. From germline, CDR1 is SGHTA and CDR2 FQGTGA. The CDR3 DNA sequence: TGTGCCAGCAGCTTAAGGGGACCGACGAACACTGAAGCTTTCTTT. This codes for CASSLRGPTNTEAFF.

The chain uses TRBV28 and TRBJ2-7, with 10 bases that match TRBD2. This CDR3 has 15 amino acids. Germline V lookup: CDR1 MDHEN, CDR2 SYDVKM. J gave up 3 bases and V 7 bases, and 9 bases lay outside the gene matches. The DNA for the CDR3 is TGTGCCAGCAACCTAGCGGGAGTCGTGGGCTACGAGCAGTACTTC. As protein: CASNLAGVVGYEQYF. Variable domain in full (rest from reference TRBV28 and TRBJ2-7): DVKVTQSSRYLVKRTGEKVFLECVQDMDHENMFWYRQDPGLGLRLIYFSYDVKMKEKGDIPEGYSVSREKKERFSLILESASTNQTSMYLCASNLAGVVGYEQYFGPGTRLTVT.

This chain joins TRBV5-8 and TRBJ2-1; D tentatively reads TRBD1 or TRBD2 (6 bases each). Trimming stripped 1 base from V and 1 base from J, with 9 bases between. Germline CDR1 SGHTS, CDR2 YDEGEE. The CDR3 is 15 amino acids. DNA of the CDR3: TGTGCCAGCAGCTTGAAGGGGGGATCCTACAATGAGCAGTTCTTC. It is translated as CASSLKGGSYNEQFF.